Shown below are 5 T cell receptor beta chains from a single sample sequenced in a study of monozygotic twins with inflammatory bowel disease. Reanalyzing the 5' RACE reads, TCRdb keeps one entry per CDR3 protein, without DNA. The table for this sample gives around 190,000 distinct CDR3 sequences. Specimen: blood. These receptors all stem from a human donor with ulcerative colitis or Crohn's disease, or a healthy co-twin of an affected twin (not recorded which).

CDR3 loop: CASSVRSDTQYF. This chain uses TRBV13 with TRBJ2-3. CDR3 length: 12 residues. Germline V CDR1 and CDR2: PRHDT, FYEKMQ (reference sequence).

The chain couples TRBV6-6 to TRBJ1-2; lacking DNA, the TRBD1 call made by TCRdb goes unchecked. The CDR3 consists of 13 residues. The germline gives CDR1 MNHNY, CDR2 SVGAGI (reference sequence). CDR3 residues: CASRQGANYGYTF.

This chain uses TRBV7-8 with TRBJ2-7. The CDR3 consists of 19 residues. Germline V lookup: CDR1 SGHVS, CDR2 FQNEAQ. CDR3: CASSLPQPLTDPANYEQYF. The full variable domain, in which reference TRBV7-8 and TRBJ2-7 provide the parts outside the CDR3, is GAGVSQSPRYKVAKRGQDVALRCDPISGHVSLFWYQQALGQGPEFLTYFQNEAQLDKSGLPSDRFFAERPEGSVSTLKIQRTQQEDSAVYLCASSLPQPLTDPANYEQYFGPGTRLTVT.

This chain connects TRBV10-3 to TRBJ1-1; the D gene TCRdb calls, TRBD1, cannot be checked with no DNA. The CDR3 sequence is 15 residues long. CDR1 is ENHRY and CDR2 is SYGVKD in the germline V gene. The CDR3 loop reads CAISETGGSATEAFF.

CDR3 in amino acids: CASSYSTGNFDEQYF. The V gene is TRBV6-5, the J gene TRBJ2-7. Germline CDR1 MNHEY, CDR2 SVGAGI. This CDR3 comprises 15 residues.